This T cell receptor (beta chain) was observed in a study of blood T cell repertoires in COVID-19. Study summary: There were acute and convalescent COVID-19 samples, and they came from the United States, Italy and Spain. T cells, B-cell-depleted T cells, or PBMCs provided the cDNA or gDNA that served as material.

V shed 5 bases and J 8 bases; nucleotides not matched to a gene: 7. This CDR3 has 14 amino acids. Germline-derived CDR1 and CDR2 are MRHNA and SNTAGT. Original processing methods: Scientists estimated how many nucleated cells there were by amplifying reference gene primers. Measured with immunoSEQ multiplex PCR; TCRdb has only the in-frame clones, and not every one. V, J and clone size were drawn from that table, and D and trimming were deduced from the DNA. Of approximately 220,000 clones listed, around 81% were seen once; the top ten hold roughly 3%. The chain combines TRBV6-4 with TRBJ2-1, with TRBD2 matching 9 bases. The receptor comes from a young woman who had recovered from COVID-19. Sequencing was carried out using peripheral blood. CDR3 loop: CASSLAGTADEQFF. In DNA form, the CDR3 reads TGTGCCAGCAGTCTAGCGGGAACAGCGGATGAGCAGTTCTTC.